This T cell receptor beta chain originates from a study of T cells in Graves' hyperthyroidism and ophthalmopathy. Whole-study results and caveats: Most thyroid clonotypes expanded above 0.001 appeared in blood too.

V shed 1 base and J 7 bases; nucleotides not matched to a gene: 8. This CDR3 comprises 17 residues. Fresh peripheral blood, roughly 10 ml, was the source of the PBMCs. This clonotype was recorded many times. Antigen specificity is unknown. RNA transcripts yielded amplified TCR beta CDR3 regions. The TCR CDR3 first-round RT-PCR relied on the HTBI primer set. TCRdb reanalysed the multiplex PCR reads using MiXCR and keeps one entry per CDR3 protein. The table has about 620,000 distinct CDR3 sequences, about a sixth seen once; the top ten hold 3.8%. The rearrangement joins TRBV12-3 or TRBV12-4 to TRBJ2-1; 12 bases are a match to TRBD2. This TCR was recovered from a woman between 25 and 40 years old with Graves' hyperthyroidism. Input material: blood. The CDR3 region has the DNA TGTGCCAGCAGTTTAGGATCTAGCGGGAGGGCCGTAAATGAGCAGTTCTTC. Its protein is CASSLGSSGRAVNEQFF.